Below are 29 T cell receptor beta chains sequenced from a single sample in a study of early T cells in non-severe SARS-CoV-2 infection. MiXCR, applied by TCRdb to the 5' RACE reads, yields one record per CDR3 protein. In the table there are approximately 71,000 distinct CDR3 sequences, 10% to 15% of which are singletons. Material for sequencing was whole blood. Receptor source: an adult who was a healthcare worker with PCR-confirmed SARS-CoV-2 infection or an uninfected control (not recorded which).

V and J are TRBV20-1 and TRBJ2-7, with 11 bases aligning to TRBD2. The V segment lost 0 bases and the J segment 0 bases; nucleotides outside the gene matches: 7. Germline CDR1 is DFQATT and CDR2 is SNEGSKA (reference sequence). The CDR3 totals 17 residues. CDR3: CSARDPSGGRSSYEQYF. CDR3 bases: TGCAGTGCTAGAGATCCTAGCGGGGGGCGAAGCTCCTACGAGCAGTACTTC.

Only a few counts were recorded for this clonotype. The gene calls are TRBV2 and TRBJ1-4, with D possibly being TRBD1 (6 bases). The CDR3 has 13 amino acids. The germline V and J ends were trimmed by 7 bases and 7 bases, with 13 bases remaining between them. In germline, CDR1 is SNHLY, CDR2 FYNNEI. The CDR3 loop reads CASKGGRGEKLFF. CDR3 bases: TGTGCCAGCAAGGGGGGGCGCGGTGAAAAACTGTTTTTT.

The sample holds many counts of this clonotype. The chain combines TRBV5-1 with TRBJ2-5; D unclear. The CDR3 consists of 13 residues. The germline gives CDR1 SGHRS, CDR2 YFSETQ. V was cut by 4 bases and J by 1 base, with 8 bases left in between. CDR3 loop: CASSRVSQETQYF. Here the CDR3 DNA reads TGCGCCAGCAGCCGAGTCTCCCAAGAGACCCAGTACTTC.

The rearrangement uses TRBV7-2 and TRBJ2-2; 9 bases fit TRBD2. Per germline, CDR1 SGHTA and CDR2 FQGNSA. The CDR3 length is 16 residues. Trimming cost V 2 bases and J 3 bases; bases outside gene matches: 4. For the CDR3, the DNA is TGTGCCAGCAGCTTACGCGGGGGGGCCGACACCGGGGAGCTGTTTTTT. Translating it yields CASSLRGGADTGELFF. Complete variable domain (other parts from reference TRBV7-2 and TRBJ2-2): GAGVSQSPSNKVTEKGKDVELRCDPISGHTALYWYRQSLGQGLEFLIYFQGNSAPDKSGLPSDRFSAERTGGSVSTLTIQRTQQEDSAVYLCASSLRGGADTGELFFGEGSRLTVL.

V gene TRBV18 combines with J gene TRBJ2-1, with 10 bases identical to TRBD1. CDR3 length: 15 amino acids. Germline CDR1 and CDR2: KGHSH and LQKENI. J lost 5 bases, V lost 4 bases, and 5 bases had no gene match. CDR3 DNA: TGTGCCAGCTCACAGACAGGGGGCCAGAACAATGAGCAGTTCTTC. Amino acids: CASSQTGGQNNEQFF.

In this sample, this clonotype turned up a few times. The gene calls are TRBV10-2 and TRBJ2-5, with D unclear. The CDR3 loop spans 12 amino acids. Per the germline V gene, CDR1 is WSHSY and CDR2 is SAAADI. V was shortened by 10 bases and J by 4 bases, with 13 bases between the two germline ends. The CDR3 reads CAISSTPETQYF. CDR3 coding DNA: TGCGCCATATCAAGTACGCCAGAGACCCAGTACTTC.

V is TRBV11-2 and J is TRBJ2-7, with a tentative D call TRBD1 (5 bases). Trimming pared 7 bases from V and 0 bases from J, leaving 10 bases between. Germline CDR1 and CDR2: SGHAT and FQNNGV. This CDR3 has 13 residues. CDR3 DNA: TGTGCCAGCACCCGACAGCCCTCCTACGAGCAGTACTTC. It translates to CASTRQPSYEQYF.

This clonotype showed up many times. J is TRBJ2-7 and V is TRBV29-1, with 9 bases that match TRBD2. Trimming took 5 bases from V and 6 from J; bases not matched to a gene: 11. This CDR3 is built from 14 residues. From germline, CDR1 is SQVTM and CDR2 ANQGSEA. This CDR3 is CSVQRRISGGEQYF. The CDR3 DNA sequence: TGCAGCGTTCAACGGAGGATTAGCGGGGGCGAGCAGTACTTC.

This clonotype was seen just once. This chain connects TRBV12-3 or TRBV12-4 to TRBJ2-2; D is unclear. Deletions cut 5 bases from V and 3 bases from J, with 7 bases between. The CDR3 length is 13 residues. CDR3 sequence reads: CASSPDDTGELFF. DNA of the CDR3: TGTGCCAGCAGTCCGGACGACACCGGGGAGCTGTTTTTT.

The chain joins TRBV15 to TRBJ2-7, with a tentative D call TRBD2 (6 bases). This CDR3 region has 13 residues. Germline values: CDR1 LNHNV, CDR2 YYDKDF (reference sequence). V gave up 8 bases and J gave up 2 bases, with 13 bases separating them. CDR3 sequence: CATARGGTYEQYF. In DNA, the CDR3 is TGTGCCACCGCACGAGGAGGGACCTACGAGCAGTACTTC.

This clonotype was observed a handful of times. V and J are TRBV5-5 and TRBJ2-7, with unresolved D. Per germline, CDR1 SGHKS and CDR2 YYEKEE (reference sequence). V shed 1 base and J shed 4 bases, with 15 bases lying between them. The CDR3 has 15 amino acids. CDR3 nucleotide sequence: TGTGCCAGCAGCTTGTGGGAAAATGGTCGGTACGAGCAGTACTTC. This encodes CASSLWENGRYEQYF.

This clonotype was detected many times. The chain's CDR3 is CASSEAIGHSNTEAFF. As DNA, the CDR3 is TGTGCCAGCAGTGAAGCCATCGGACACTCGAACACTGAAGCTTTCTTT. The chain links TRBV6-1 to TRBJ1-1, with D perhaps TRBD1 (5 bases). CDR1 and CDR2 (germline): MNHNS, SASEGT. V lost 0 bases and J lost 1, with 12 bases in between. The CDR3 spans 16 residues.

This clonotype was detected only a few times. The V gene is TRBV20-1, the J gene TRBJ2-5; 10 nucleotides line up with TRBD2. There are 14 residues in the CDR3. Germline V gene sequence: CDR1 DFQATT, CDR2 SNEGSKA (reference sequence). The V and J ends lost 2 bases and 3 bases, in that order; junction bases with no gene match: 3. The CDR3 sequence is CSARTGTSEETQYF. Here the CDR3 DNA reads TGCAGTGCTAGAACTGGGACTAGCGAAGAGACCCAGTACTTC.

This clonotype came up many times. This rearrangement joins TRBV7-6 to TRBJ2-3; 9 bases align to TRBD2. J gave up 4 bases and V 6 bases, and 8 bases lay outside the gene matches. The CDR3 has 15 amino acids. Germline CDR1 is SGHVS and CDR2 is FNYEAQ. This CDR3 reads CASSRGGGVSDTQYF. In nucleotides, the CDR3 is TGTGCCAGCAGTCGTGGCGGGGGGGTTTCAGATACGCAGTATTTT. The full variable domain, completed using reference TRBV7-6 and TRBJ2-3, is GAGVSQSPRYKVTKRGQDVALRCDPISGHVSLYWYRQALGQGPEFLTYFNYEAQQDKSGLPNDRFSAERPEGSISTLTIQRTEQRDSAMYRCASSRGGGVSDTQYFGPGTRLTVL.

This clonotype was seen only a few times. The chain recombines TRBV9 with TRBJ2-5; TRBD1 is a possible D gene (5 bases). The CDR3 has 16 amino acids. Between the trimmed V and J ends, which lost 3 bases and 0 bases, there was a span of 15 bases. Germline V lookup: CDR1 SGDLS, CDR2 YYNGEE. CDR3 sequence (DNA): TGTGCCAGCAGCGCTCAGGGTGTGGGGAACCAAGAGACCCAGTACTTC. It translates to CASSAQGVGNQETQYF.

This clonotype showed up many times. This CDR3 is CAWSVIGPGELFF. The CDR3 DNA reads as TGTGCCTGGAGTGTCATAGGACCCGGGGAGCTGTTTTTT. The V call is TRBV30, the J call TRBJ2-2; the D is unclear. The CDR3 loop spans 13 amino acids. Trimming cost V 0 bases and J 6 bases, with 8 bases left between them. Germline values: CDR1 GTSNPN, CDR2 SVGIG (reference sequence).

This clonotype was counted between two and nine times. V gene TRBV20-1 combines with J gene TRBJ1-2, with D possibly TRBD1 on 6 matching bases. V lost 3 bases, J lost 5 bases, and 16 bases lay in between. The CDR3 runs to 14 residues. Looked up from germline, CDR1 is DFQATT and CDR2 is SNEGSKA (reference sequence). CDR3 loop: CSASPQGTGYGYTF. The CDR3 nucleotides read TGCAGTGCTAGTCCTCAGGGGACCGGGTATGGCTACACCTTC.

This clonotype was counted many times. The V gene is TRBV29-1, the J gene TRBJ2-3; D is possibly TRBD2 (5 bases). The germline CDR1 and CDR2 sequences are SQVTM and ANQGSEA. This CDR3 comprises 14 residues. Trimming removed 6 bases from V and 2 bases from J, with 15 bases in between. The CDR3 DNA follows: TGCAGCGTCATGACTATTAGCTCCACAGATACGCAGTATTTT. The encoded protein is CSVMTISSTDTQYF.

This clonotype was found many times. The rearrangement links TRBV12-3 or TRBV12-4 to TRBJ2-7, with D tentatively TRBD1 (6 bases). The V end lost 5 bases, the J end lost 9 bases, and 20 bases lay between the germline ends. The CDR3 spans 14 residues. CDR3 amino acids: CASSLKQGRGAQYF. Here the CDR3 DNA reads TGTGCCAGCAGTCTAAAACAGGGCCGTGGGGCGCAGTACTTC.

This clonotype was detected ten times or more. This sequence joins TRBV27 and TRBJ2-5; perhaps D is TRBD1 or TRBD2 (5 bases each). The CDR3 runs to 14 residues. The germline V and J ends were trimmed by 11 bases and 4 bases, with 20 bases remaining between them. Germline V gives CDR1 MNHEY, CDR2 SMNVEV (reference sequence). The chain's CDR3 is CASHGLRGGETQYF. The CDR3 nucleotides are TGTGCCTCCCACGGGTTGAGGGGCGGAGAGACCCAGTACTTC.

This rearrangement joins TRBV12-3 or TRBV12-4 to TRBJ1-4; D is possibly TRBD1 (5 bases). CDR3 length equals 12 residues. V shed 7 bases and J shed 10 bases, with 13 bases lying between them. The CDR3 loop reads CASTDMGGKLFF. The CDR3, as DNA: TGTGCCAGCACCGACATGGGGGGAAAACTGTTTTTT.

CDR3 in amino acids: CASSLTSSGEQFF. Written as DNA, the CDR3 is TGTGCCAGCAGCTTAACTAGCTCCGGCGAGCAGTTCTTC. The gene calls are TRBV7-2 and TRBJ2-1; D may be TRBD2 (6 bases). V lost 2 bases to trimming and J lost 10 bases, with 12 bases between them. Germline values: CDR1 SGHTA, CDR2 FQGNSA. This CDR3 contains 13 residues.

This clonotype has a handful of counts. CDR3 region: CASSERGLQTQYF. DNA for the CDR3: TGTGCCAGCAGTGAGAGGGGTTTACAGACCCAGTACTTC. The rearrangement joins TRBV6-6 to TRBJ2-5, with D possibly called TRBD1 or TRBD2 (5 bases each). Germline CDR1 MNHNY, CDR2 SVGAGI (reference sequence). This CDR3 has 13 residues. With 5 bases removed from V and 6 bases from J, the gap between germline ends came to 13 bases.

This clonotype was detected ten times or more. The chain has TRBV7-2 and TRBJ1-1; D is unresolved. This CDR3 region has 13 residues. CDR1 SGHTA and CDR2 FQGNSA come from the germline V gene. With 6 bases removed from V and 3 bases from J, the gap between germline ends came to 11 bases. CDR3 nucleotide sequence: TGTGCCAGCAGACCGACAAGGGACACTGAAGCTTTCTTT. It specifies CASRPTRDTEAFF.

There are many counts of this clonotype. The chain employs TRBV28 and TRBJ2-3, with 9 bases fitting TRBD2. Trimming took 4 bases from V and 4 from J; bases not matched to a gene: 9. Germline CDR1 and CDR2: MDHEN and SYDVKM. CDR3 length equals 16 residues. CDR3 protein: CASSSAGGPGADTQYF. CDR3 nucleotide sequence: TGTGCCAGCAGTTCCGCGGGGGGGCCAGGGGCAGATACGCAGTATTTT. The whole variable domain, remainder taken from reference TRBV28 and TRBJ2-3, is DVKVTQSSRYLVKRTGEKVFLECVQDMDHENMFWYRQDPGLGLRLIYFSYDVKMKEKGDIPEGYSVSREKKERFSLILESASTNQTSMYLCASSSAGGPGADTQYFGPGTRLTVL.

The table lists this clonotype with a few counts. The chain joins TRBV25-1 to TRBJ2-2, with 8 bases aligning to TRBD2. The junction had 16 bases not matched to a gene; V was cut back by 3 bases and J by 13 bases. The CDR3 has 16 residues. Germline V CDR1 and CDR2: MGHDK, SYGVNS. The CDR3: CASSEAGLGGSSGLFF. Written as DNA, the CDR3 is TGTGCCAGCAGTGAGGCGGGACTAGGGGGATCTTCGGGGCTGTTTTTT.

The table lists this clonotype with many counts. The chain employs TRBV5-1 and TRBJ1-2, with a weak D call TRBD1 (5 bases). The germline V and J ends were trimmed by 0 bases and 8 bases, with 20 bases remaining between them. The CDR3 runs to 16 residues. Per the germline V gene, CDR1 is SGHRS and CDR2 is YFSETQ. DNA for the CDR3: TGCGCCAGCAGCTTGGAAACTGGGACTTTCGGACGAGGCTACACCTTC. Protein: CASSLETGTFGRGYTF.

This clonotype was counted a few times. V is TRBV7-8 and J is TRBJ2-5; perhaps TRBD2 as D (6 bases). The CDR3 extends over 15 amino acids. V gave up 3 bases and J gave up 4 bases, with 15 bases separating them. Germline V gene data show CDR1 as SGHVS and CDR2 as FQNEAQ. The CDR3 protein is CASSFSGLGRETQYF. CDR3 coding DNA: TGTGCCAGCAGCTTTTCCGGACTCGGGAGAGAGACCCAGTACTTC.

In this sample, this clonotype turned up many times. The CDR3 sequence is CASRRDGNSPLHF. CDR3 nucleotide sequence: TGTGCCAGCCGACGGGACGGTAATTCACCCCTCCACTTT. The gene calls are TRBV6-5 and TRBJ1-6; D perhaps matches TRBD1 (5 bases). The CDR3 loop spans 13 amino acids. Trimming pared 8 bases from V and 6 bases from J, leaving 11 bases between. Germline CDR1 is MNHEY and CDR2 is SVGAGI.